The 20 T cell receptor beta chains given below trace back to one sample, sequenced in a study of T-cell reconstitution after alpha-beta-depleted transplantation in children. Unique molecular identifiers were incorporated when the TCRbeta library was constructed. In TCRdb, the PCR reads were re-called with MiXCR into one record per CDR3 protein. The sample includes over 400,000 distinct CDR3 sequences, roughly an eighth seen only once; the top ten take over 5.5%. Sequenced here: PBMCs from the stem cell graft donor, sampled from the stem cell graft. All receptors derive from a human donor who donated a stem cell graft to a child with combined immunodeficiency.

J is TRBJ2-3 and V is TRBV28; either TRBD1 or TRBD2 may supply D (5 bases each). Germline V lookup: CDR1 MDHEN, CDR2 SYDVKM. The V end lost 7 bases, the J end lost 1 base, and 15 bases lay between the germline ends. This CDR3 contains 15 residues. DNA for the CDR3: TGTGCCAGCACTCACCGGGACCGACGCACAGATACGCAGTATTTT. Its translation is CASTHRDRRTDTQYF.

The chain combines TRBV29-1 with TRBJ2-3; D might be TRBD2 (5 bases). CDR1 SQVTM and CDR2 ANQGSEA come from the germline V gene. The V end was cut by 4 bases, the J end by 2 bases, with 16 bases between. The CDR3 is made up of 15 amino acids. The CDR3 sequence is CSVGGGQDYTDTQYF. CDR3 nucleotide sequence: TGCAGCGTTGGTGGCGGGCAGGATTACACAGATACGCAGTATTTT.

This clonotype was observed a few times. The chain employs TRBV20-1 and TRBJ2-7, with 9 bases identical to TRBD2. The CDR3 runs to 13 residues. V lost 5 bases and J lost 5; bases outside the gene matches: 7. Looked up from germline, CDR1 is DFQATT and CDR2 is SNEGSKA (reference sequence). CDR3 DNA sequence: TGCAGTGCTGAACCACTAGCGGGCGACGAGCAGTACTTC. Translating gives CSAEPLAGDEQYF.

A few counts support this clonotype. The chain's CDR3 is CSVAGQGADEQYF. The DNA of the CDR3 is TGCAGCGTCGCGGGACAGGGAGCAGACGAGCAGTACTTC. This rearrangement joins TRBV29-1 to TRBJ2-7; 9 nucleotides agree with TRBD1. Germline-derived CDR1 and CDR2 are SQVTM and ANQGSEA. CDR3 length equals 13 residues. After removal of 6 bases from V and 5 bases from J, the junction contained 8 bases not matched to a gene.

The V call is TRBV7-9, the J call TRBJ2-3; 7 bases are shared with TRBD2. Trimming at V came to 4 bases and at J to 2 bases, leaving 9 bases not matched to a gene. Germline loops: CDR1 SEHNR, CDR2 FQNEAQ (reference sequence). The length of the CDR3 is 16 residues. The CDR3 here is CASSYSAGRTTDTQYF. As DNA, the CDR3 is TGTGCCAGCAGCTACTCGGCCGGGAGGACCACAGATACGCAGTATTTT. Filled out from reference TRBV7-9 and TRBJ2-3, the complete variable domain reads DTGVSQNPRHKITKRGQNVTFRCDPISEHNRLYWYRQTLGQGPEFLTYFQNEAQLEKSRLLSDRFSAERPKGSFSTLEIQRTEQGDSAMYLCASSYSAGRTTDTQYFGPGTRLTVL.

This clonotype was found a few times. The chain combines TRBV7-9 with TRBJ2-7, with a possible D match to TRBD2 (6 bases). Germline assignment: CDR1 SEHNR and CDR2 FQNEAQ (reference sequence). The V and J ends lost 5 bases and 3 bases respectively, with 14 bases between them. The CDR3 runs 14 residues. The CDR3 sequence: CASSPWRDHYEQYF. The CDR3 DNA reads TGTGCCAGCAGCCCCTGGCGGGACCACTACGAGCAGTACTTC.

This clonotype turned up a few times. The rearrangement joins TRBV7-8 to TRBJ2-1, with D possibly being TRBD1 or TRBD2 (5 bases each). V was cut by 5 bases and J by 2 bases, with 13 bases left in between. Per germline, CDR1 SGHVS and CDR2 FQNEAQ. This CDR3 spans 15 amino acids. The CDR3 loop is CASSPTLGPYNEQFF. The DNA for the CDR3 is TGTGCCAGCAGCCCCACCTTGGGACCCTACAATGAGCAGTTCTTC.

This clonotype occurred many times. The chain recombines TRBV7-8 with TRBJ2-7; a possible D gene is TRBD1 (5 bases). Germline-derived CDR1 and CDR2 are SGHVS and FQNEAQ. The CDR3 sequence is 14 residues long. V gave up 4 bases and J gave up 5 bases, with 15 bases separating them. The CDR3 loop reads CASSSPWQGNEQYF. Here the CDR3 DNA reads TGTGCCAGCAGCTCCCCGTGGCAGGGCAACGAGCAGTACTTC.

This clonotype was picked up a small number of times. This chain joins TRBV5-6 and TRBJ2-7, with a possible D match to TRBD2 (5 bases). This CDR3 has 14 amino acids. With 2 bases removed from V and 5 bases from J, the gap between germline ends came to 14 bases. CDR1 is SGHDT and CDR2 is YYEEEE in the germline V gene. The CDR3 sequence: CASSFFGLTHEQYF. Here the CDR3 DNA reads TGTGCCAGCAGCTTTTTCGGACTGACCCACGAGCAGTACTTC.

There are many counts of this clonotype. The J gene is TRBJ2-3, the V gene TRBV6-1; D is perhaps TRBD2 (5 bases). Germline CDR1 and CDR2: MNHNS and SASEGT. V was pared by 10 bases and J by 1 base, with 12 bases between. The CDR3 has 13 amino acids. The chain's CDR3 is CAISRTRTDTQYF. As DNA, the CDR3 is TGTGCCATCTCCCGGACTCGCACAGATACGCAGTATTTT.

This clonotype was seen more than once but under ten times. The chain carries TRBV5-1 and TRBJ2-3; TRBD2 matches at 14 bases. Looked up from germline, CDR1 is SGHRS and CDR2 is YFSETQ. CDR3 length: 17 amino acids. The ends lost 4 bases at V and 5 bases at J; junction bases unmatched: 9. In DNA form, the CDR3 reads TGCGCCAGCAGCCTCCGCGAGACTAGCGGGGGGGGAGATACGCAGTATTTT. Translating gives CASSLRETSGGGDTQYF.

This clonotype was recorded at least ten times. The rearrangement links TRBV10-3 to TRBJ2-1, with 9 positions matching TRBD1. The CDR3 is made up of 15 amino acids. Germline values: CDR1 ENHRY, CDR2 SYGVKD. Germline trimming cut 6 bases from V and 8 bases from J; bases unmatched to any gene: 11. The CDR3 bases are TGTGCCATCAGGACCGAGGACAGGGGAGGCGATGAGCAGTTCTTC. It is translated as CAIRTEDRGGDEQFF.

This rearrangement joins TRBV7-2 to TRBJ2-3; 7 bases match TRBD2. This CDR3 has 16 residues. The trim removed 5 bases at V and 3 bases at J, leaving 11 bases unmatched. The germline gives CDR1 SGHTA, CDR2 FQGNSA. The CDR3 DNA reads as TGTGCCAGCAGCGTGATTCTGGGGGGGAGAACAGATACGCAGTATTTT. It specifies CASSVILGGRTDTQYF.

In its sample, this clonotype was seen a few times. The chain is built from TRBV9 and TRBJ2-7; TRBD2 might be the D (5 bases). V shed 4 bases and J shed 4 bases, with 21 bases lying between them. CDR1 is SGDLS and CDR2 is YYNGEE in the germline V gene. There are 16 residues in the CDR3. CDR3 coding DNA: TGTGCCAGCAGCCCGCCTAACACTAGAACAACTTACGAGCAGTACTTC. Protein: CASSPPNTRTTYEQYF.

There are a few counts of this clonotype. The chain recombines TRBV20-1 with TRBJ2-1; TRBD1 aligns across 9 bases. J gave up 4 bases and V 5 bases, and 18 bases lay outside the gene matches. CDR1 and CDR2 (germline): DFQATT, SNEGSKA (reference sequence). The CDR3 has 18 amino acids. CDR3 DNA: TGCAGTGCTGGAAGGGGACAGGGCCTCGCTATACGTTACAATGAGCAGTTCTTC. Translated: CSAGRGQGLAIRYNEQFF.

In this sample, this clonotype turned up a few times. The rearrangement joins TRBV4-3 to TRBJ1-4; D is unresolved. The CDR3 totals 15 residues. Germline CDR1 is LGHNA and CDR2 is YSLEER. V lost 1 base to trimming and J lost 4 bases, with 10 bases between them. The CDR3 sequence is CASSQVGNLNEKLFF. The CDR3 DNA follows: TGCGCCAGCAGCCAAGTGGGGAACCTTAATGAAAAACTGTTTTTT.

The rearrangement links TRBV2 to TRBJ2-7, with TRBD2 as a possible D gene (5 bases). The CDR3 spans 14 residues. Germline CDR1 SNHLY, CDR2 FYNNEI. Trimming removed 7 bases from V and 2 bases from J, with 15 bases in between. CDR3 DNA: TGTGCCAGCAACGCCGACTATTTAACCTACGAGCAGTACTTC. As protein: CASNADYLTYEQYF.

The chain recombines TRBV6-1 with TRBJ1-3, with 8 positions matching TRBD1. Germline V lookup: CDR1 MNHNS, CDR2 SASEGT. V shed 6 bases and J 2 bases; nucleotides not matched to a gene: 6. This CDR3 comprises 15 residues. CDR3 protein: CASSVLDRAGNTIYF. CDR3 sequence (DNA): TGTGCCAGCAGCGTCCTGGACAGGGCTGGAAACACCATATATTTT.

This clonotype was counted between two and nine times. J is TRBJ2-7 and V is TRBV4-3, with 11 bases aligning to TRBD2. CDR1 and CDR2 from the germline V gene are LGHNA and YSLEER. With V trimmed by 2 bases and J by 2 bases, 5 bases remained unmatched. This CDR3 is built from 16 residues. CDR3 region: CASSQSTSGVAYEQYF. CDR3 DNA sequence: TGCGCCAGCAGCCAATCGACTAGCGGGGTCGCCTACGAGCAGTACTTC.

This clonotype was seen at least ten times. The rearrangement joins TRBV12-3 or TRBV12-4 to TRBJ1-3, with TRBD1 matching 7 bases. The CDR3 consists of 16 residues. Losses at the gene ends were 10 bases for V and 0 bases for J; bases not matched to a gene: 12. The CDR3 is CATKRTGIFSGNTIYF. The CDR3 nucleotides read TGTGCCACCAAACGGACAGGCATCTTCTCTGGAAACACCATATATTTT.